This T cell receptor beta chain came from a study of identical twins. Study results and caveats: The abundant beta clonotypes from cord blood had fewer insertions, and memory repertoires had none of this. When twins shared out-of-frame alpha sequences, those sequences had excess low generation probability.

The donors were all healthy and Caucasian. TCRdb itself ran the 5' RACE reads through MiXCR, one entry per CDR3 protein. The sample lists 200,000 to 250,000 distinct CDR3 sequences; 12% were seen once. In the case of this clonotype: Its antigen is as yet unknown.

The J segment lost 0 bases and the V segment lost 4 bases, leaving 7 bases of the junction unmatched. CDR1 DFQATT and CDR2 SNEGSKA come from the germline V gene (reference sequence). The CDR3 is 15 residues long. In addition, the sample was reused for a study of yellow fever vaccine responses in identical twins. That paper adds: Vaccine-induced T cell responses in twins were reportedly observed to appear partly convergent, partly personalized.

Sequencing input: memory (CD45RO+) T cells sorted from blood. This chain connects TRBV20-1 to TRBJ2-7; TRBD2 aligns across 9 bases. This receptor was obtained from a woman in her late teens or twenties in good health. The CDR3 nucleotides read TGCAGTGCTACCAGCGGGGGGTCTCACTCCTACGAGCAGTACTTC. It codes for CSATSGGSHSYEQYF.